The rows below give T cell receptor beta chains drawn from one sample of a study of regulatory T cells in long-lasting Graves disease. MiXCR was run by TCRdb on the multiplex PCR reads, yielding one entry per CDR3 protein. The repertoire holds 400,000 or so distinct CDR3 sequences, with around 20% as singletons. Sequences were derived from peripheral blood mononuclear cells (PBMCs), sampled when the disease was refractory, from a patient treated with antithyroid drugs. These TCRs come from a female donor with Graves disease. The CDR3 runs from the conserved cysteine through the conserved F or W. Fields, in order: J gene, D gene, V gene, clone size, CDR3 DNA, CDR3 protein. The D gene is left open where the match is weak. Not every row has a clone size; where given, it reads once, few, many or a size class.

>TRBJ1-5|NA|TRBV28|NA
TGTGCCAGCACATTGGGAAGCCATCAGCCCCAGCATTTT
CASTLGSHQPQHF
>TRBJ2-7|NA|TRBV10-3|NA
TGTGCCATCACGCCAGGGGGGAACTACGAGCAGTACTTC
CAITPGGNYEQYF
>TRBJ2-7|TRBD1|TRBV7-9|many
TGTGCCAGCAGCCAACCTGACAGGGCGTACGAGCAGTACTTC
CASSQPDRAYEQYF
>TRBJ2-5|NA|TRBV10-3|NA
TGTGCCATCAGTGAGGCCCTTACCCAAGAGACCCAGTACTTC
CAISEALTQETQYF
>TRBJ1-1|NA|TRBV25-1|NA
TGTGCCAGCAGCCTAGCGTGGGCAGGTGAAGCTTTCTTT
CASSLAWAGEAFF
>TRBJ1-2|NA|TRBV18|NA
TGTGCCAGCTCACCAAAAAGTAACTATGGCTACACCTTC
CASSPKSNYGYTF
>TRBJ1-1|NA|TRBV5-6|few
TGTGCCAGCAGCTTGGAATTAACAGGACTGAACACTGAAGCTTTCTTT
CASSLELTGLNTEAFF
>TRBJ1-5|NA|TRBV28|many
TGTGCCAGCATTTCTCCAGTTAGCAATCAGCCCCAGCATTTT
CASISPVSNQPQHF
>TRBJ1-1|NA|TRBV6-5|many
TGTGCCAGCAGTTACGGGACTGAAGCTTTCTTT
CASSYGTEAFF
>TRBJ1-1|NA|TRBV11-2|many
TGTGCCAGCAGCCGAGGGTATTGGGACACTGAAGCTTTCTTT
CASSRGYWDTEAFF
>TRBJ2-5|NA|TRBV29-1|few
TGCAGCGTTGAAGAAGGGTTCTTGGAGACCCAGTACTTC
CSVEEGFLETQYF
>TRBJ2-7|NA|TRBV27|few
TGTGCCAGCAGTTTATATGGGGGACCCTCGAACTACGAGCAGTACTTC
CASSLYGGPSNYEQYF
>TRBJ1-6|NA|TRBV10-3|many
TGTGCCATCAGGGCGGAGTTAACAGGGTTTTCACCCCTCCACTTT
CAIRAELTGFSPLHF
>TRBJ2-7|TRBD1|TRBV5-1|NA
TGCGCCAGCAGCTTGGGACAGGGAGAGGTGTCCTACGAGCAGTACTTC
CASSLGQGEVSYEQYF
>TRBJ1-2|NA|TRBV20-1|many
TGCAGTGCTCTCGGGGGGAACTATGGCTACACCTTC
CSALGGNYGYTF
>TRBJ1-4|NA|TRBV12-3/TRBV12-4|NA
TGTGCCAGCAGTTTAGGCAGAGCAACTAATGAAAAACTGTTTTTT
CASSLGRATNEKLFF
>TRBJ2-3|NA|TRBV7-2|NA
TGTGCCAGCAGCTCCGGTCCGGGAGATACGCAGTATTTT
CASSSGPGDTQYF
>TRBJ2-7|NA|TRBV5-4|few
TGTGCCAGCAGCCCGTACGTGGACAGTTCCGAGCAGTACTTC
CASSPYVDSSEQYF
>TRBJ2-6|NA|TRBV18|few
TGTGCCAGCTCACTCGGAATTTCCTCTGGGGCCAACGTCCTGACTTTC
CASSLGISSGANVLTF
>TRBJ1-1|NA|TRBV18|few
TGTGCCAGCTCACCCCTTTCGGCAGCGACGAACACTGAAGCTTTCTTT
CASSPLSAATNTEAFF
>TRBJ1-6|TRBD1|TRBV5-6|many
TGTGCCAGCAGTTCGACAGGGGACAATTCACCCCTCCACTTT
CASSSTGDNSPLHF
>TRBJ2-5|TRBD2|TRBV7-2|many
TGTGCCAGCAGCTTTAGCGGGGGAGAAGAGACCCAGTACTTC
CASSFSGGEETQYF
>TRBJ2-7|TRBD2|TRBV12-3/TRBV12-4|many
TGTGCCAGCAGCTCGGGACTAGCGGATTACGAGCAGTACTTC
CASSSGLADYEQYF
>TRBJ2-7|NA|TRBV2|many
TGTGCCAGCAGTGAGGCGGGGAGTGGCTACGAGCAGTACTTC
CASSEAGSGYEQYF
>TRBJ2-5|TRBD2|TRBV28|many
TGTGCCAGCAGCGGCCGATGGCGGGAGGGCGAAAAGACCCAGTACTTC
CASSGRWREGEKTQYF
>TRBJ2-5|TRBD2|TRBV7-9|few
TGTGCCAGCAGCTTATACCTAGCGGGAGTAGAGACCCAGTACTTC
CASSLYLAGVETQYF
>TRBJ2-7|TRBD1|TRBV3-1|few
TGTGCCAGCAGCGTAGAGGGACAGGACTCCTACGAGCAGTACTTC
CASSVEGQDSYEQYF
>TRBJ2-7|NA|TRBV7-8|few
TGTGCCAGCAGCTTTTCTAGGTTGGGCTACGAGCAGTACTTC
CASSFSRLGYEQYF
>TRBJ2-7|NA|TRBV7-8|many
TGTGCCAGCAGCTTACGACAGGCCTCCTACGAGCAGTACTTC
CASSLRQASYEQYF
>TRBJ1-6|NA|TRBV9|few
TGTGCCAGCAGCGTAGAGCCCAGGGTTGGTTCACCCCTCCACTTT
CASSVEPRVGSPLHF
>TRBJ2-7|NA|TRBV7-8|NA
TGTGCCAGCAGCTTAGTCAGGGGACGCGAGCAGTACTTC
CASSLVRGREQYF
>TRBJ2-5|NA|TRBV7-9|few
TGTGCCAGCAGCCGACAGGCGACGGGGACCCAGTACTTC
CASSRQATGTQYF
>TRBJ2-3|TRBD2|TRBV6-2/TRBV6-3|few
TGTGCCAGCAGTGAGGTGTTAGCGGGAGGTCTAGATACGCAGTATTTT
CASSEVLAGGLDTQYF
>TRBJ1-1|NA|TRBV12-3/TRBV12-4|many
TGTGCCAGCAGCGCGGAAGGGCTAGGGACTGAAGCTTTCTTT
CASSAEGLGTEAFF
>TRBJ1-1|NA|TRBV18|NA
TGTGCCAGCTCGCAGGTTCCGGTGACCACTGAAGCTTTCTTT
CASSQVPVTTEAFF
>TRBJ2-3|TRBD1|TRBV28|NA
TGTGCCAGCAGTCTGACAGGGGGAGCGGGCACAGATACGCAGTATTTT
CASSLTGGAGTDTQYF
>TRBJ2-7|TRBD1|TRBV30|NA
TGTGCCTGGAGTTCGGGGACAGGGTCCTACGAGCAGTACTTC
CAWSSGTGSYEQYF
>TRBJ1-1|NA|TRBV7-2|many
TGTGCCAGCAGCTTAGTAACAACAGAAGCTTTCTTT
CASSLVTTEAFF
>TRBJ1-1|NA|TRBV10-3|many
TGTGCCATCAGTGTGCTCGGGGCAGAGGCTTTCTTT
CAISVLGAEAFF
>TRBJ2-2|NA|TRBV12-3/TRBV12-4|many
TGTGCCAGCAGACCCGACAGGAACACCGGGGAGCTGTTTTTT
CASRPDRNTGELFF
>TRBJ1-2|NA|TRBV28|many
TGTGCCAGCAGTCCACCGACAGCGAACTATGGCTACACCTTC
CASSPPTANYGYTF
>TRBJ1-1|NA|TRBV29-1|NA
TGCAGCGTTGTTGGTTTGACCACTGAAGCTTTCTTT
CSVVGLTTEAFF
>TRBJ2-7|NA|TRBV2|many
TGTGCCAGCAAAAGTGACAACATCTACGAGCAGTACTTC
CASKSDNIYEQYF
>TRBJ2-5|NA|TRBV7-2|many
TGTGCCAGCAGCACTGCTGGGGGGACCCAGTACTTC
CASSTAGGTQYF
>TRBJ2-5|NA|TRBV10-2|many
TGCGCCAGCAGTGTTGGAGGGTCCCTTGAAGAGACCCAGTACTTC
CASSVGGSLEETQYF